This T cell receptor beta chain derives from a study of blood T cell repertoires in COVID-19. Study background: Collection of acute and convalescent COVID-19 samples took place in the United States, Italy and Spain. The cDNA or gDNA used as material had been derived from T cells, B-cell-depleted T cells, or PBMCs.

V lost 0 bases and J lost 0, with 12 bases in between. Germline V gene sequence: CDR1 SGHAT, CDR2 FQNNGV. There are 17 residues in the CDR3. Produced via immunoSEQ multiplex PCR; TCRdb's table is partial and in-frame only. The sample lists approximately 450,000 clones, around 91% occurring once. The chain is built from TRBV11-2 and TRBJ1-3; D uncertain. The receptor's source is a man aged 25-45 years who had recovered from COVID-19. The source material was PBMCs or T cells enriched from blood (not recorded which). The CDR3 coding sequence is TGTGCCAGCAGCTTAGATCTATTTGAGAACTCTGGAAACACCATATATTTT. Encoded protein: CASSLDLFENSGNTIYF.